Below, one T cell receptor beta chain is given with its context. Its target is not known. TCRdb independently ran MiXCR on the reads; one entry per CDR3 protein. The table has some 700,000 distinct CDR3 sequences, around 31% seen once. The sample originates from a study of T cell repertoires in cytomegalovirus infection. The overall study: CMV epitopes used comprised recently identified HLA-C-restricted ones and well-studied HLA-B-restricted ones.

V lost 8 bases and J 7 bases, leaving 15 bases between the germline ends. The CDR3 totals 12 residues. Germline loops: CDR1 MNHEY, CDR2 SMNVEV (reference sequence). This chain connects TRBV27 to TRBJ2-7, with D possibly being TRBD2 (5 bases). The source of this sequence is a human donor in good health (CMV status not recorded). Some clones in this sample may be carry-over from other donors' samples. The material sequenced was cultured PBMCs, taken from culture after CMV antigen stimulation. The CDR3 loop is CASGVHRREQYF. The CDR3, as DNA: TGTGCCAGCGGGGTCCATCGGAGGGAGCAGTACTTC.